The 22 T cell receptor beta chains given below trace back to one sample, sequenced in a study of blood T cell dynamics during melanoma immunotherapy. This sample's time point: week 3, after first cycle of checkpoint inhibitor. Using immunoSEQ multiplex PCR, the repertoire was profiled, and TCRdb retains in-frame clones only, with some absent. The sample yields about 7,000 clones, roughly 77% seen once. Sequenced here: blood, sampled from a patient treated with checkpoint blockade. The source of these receptors is a human donor with melanoma.

The chain combines TRBV4-2 with TRBJ1-5; D is uncertain. Per the germline V gene, CDR1 is LGHNA and CDR2 is YNFKEQ. V lost 4 bases to trimming and J lost 7 bases, with 11 bases between them. The CDR3 loop spans 13 amino acids. In DNA, the CDR3 is TGTGCCAGCAGCCTATCTAGCGGACAGCCCCAGCATTTT. Translation gives CASSLSSGQPQHF.

The genes are TRBV2 and TRBJ1-4; D is undetermined. CDR3 size: 11 residues. Per germline, CDR1 SNHLY and CDR2 FYNNEI. Trimming left V 4 bases short and J 8 bases short, with 5 bases between. In DNA, the CDR3 is TGTGCCAGCAGTGGAGACGAAAAACTGTTTTTT. Amino acids: CASSGDEKLFF.

The genes are TRBV5-5 and TRBJ2-5; no definite D call. V was shortened by 0 bases and J by 2 bases, with 11 bases between the two germline ends. The germline gives CDR1 SGHKS, CDR2 YYEKEE (reference sequence). This CDR3 has 15 amino acids. The CDR3 nucleotides read TGTGCCAGCAGCTTGGTGTTGGCTACGCAAGAGACCCAGTACTTC. Its protein product is CASSLVLATQETQYF.

This rearrangement joins TRBV6-5 to TRBJ2-3; TRBD2 agrees at 12 bases. CDR1 is MNHEY and CDR2 is SVGAGI in the germline V gene. J was trimmed by 4 bases and V by 7 bases; bases with no gene match: 3. CDR3 length: 14 residues. In nucleotides, the CDR3 is TGTGCCAGCACCGCTAGCGGGGGGGCAGATACGCAGTATTTT. It encodes CASTASGGADTQYF.

The chain recombines TRBV5-4 with TRBJ1-2; 8 bases fit TRBD1. Per germline, CDR1 SGHNT and CDR2 YYREEE (reference sequence). The trim removed 4 bases at V and 5 bases at J, leaving 7 bases unmatched. CDR3 length equals 14 residues. The CDR3 sequence: CASSTPRGRYGYTF. CDR3 nucleotides: TGTGCCAGCAGCACACCCAGGGGGCGATATGGCTACACCTTC.

The chain couples TRBV7-6 to TRBJ2-3; D may be TRBD2 (7 bases). Trimming pared 3 bases from V and 4 bases from J, leaving 11 bases between. CDR1 and CDR2 (germline): SGHVS, FNYEAQ. This CDR3 is 14 amino acids long. The CDR3 DNA sequence: TGTGCCAGCAGCTTTTCGGGGGGCCCAGATACGCAGTATTTT. This translates into CASSFSGGPDTQYF.

This clone was detected once. The CDR3 DNA reads TGTGCCAGCAGAGATAGCGGGGGGGTATTCGGGGAGCTGTTTTTT. It encodes CASRDSGGVFGELFF. The V and J genes are TRBV2 and TRBJ2-2, with 11 bases fitting TRBD2. This CDR3 spans 15 amino acids. Germline assignment: CDR1 SNHLY and CDR2 FYNNEI. J gave up 7 bases and V 6 bases, and 7 bases lay outside the gene matches.

The rearrangement uses TRBV5-8 and TRBJ2-1; D gene unclear. The CDR3 extends over 11 amino acids. With 3 bases removed from V and 3 bases from J, the gap between germline ends came to 1 base. Germline CDR1 SGHTS, CDR2 YDEGEE. CDR3 amino acids: CASSYYNEQFF. CDR3 DNA sequence: TGTGCCAGCAGCTACTACAATGAGCAGTTCTTC. Full variable domain (outside the CDR3, taken from reference TRBV5-8 and TRBJ2-1): EAGVTQSPTHLIKTRGQQATLRCSPISGHTSVYWYQQALGLGLQFLLWYDEGEERNRGNFPPRFSGRQFPNYSSELNVNALELEDSALYLCASSYYNEQFFGPGTRLTVL.

The V and J genes are TRBV5-4 and TRBJ2-5; 10 bases are shared with TRBD1. With the DNA end fitting TRBJ2-7 better, the J assignment may be wrong. The CDR3 consists of 15 residues. Germline loops: CDR1 SGHNT, CDR2 YYREEE (reference sequence). For the CDR3, the DNA is TGTGCCAGCAGCATCCGAGGACAGGGGGCCTACGAGCAGTACTTC. This translates into CASSIRGQGAYEQYF.

The chain links TRBV19 to TRBJ2-1; 14 bases fit TRBD2. The CDR3 spans 18 residues. From germline, CDR1 is LNHDA and CDR2 SQIVND (reference sequence). J gave up 9 bases and V 4 bases, and 14 bases lay outside the gene matches. For the CDR3, the DNA is TGTGCCAGTAGTAGCCCGGGACTAGCGGGGGCCCGTCTAGCTGAGCAGTTCTTC. As protein: CASSSPGLAGARLAEQFF.

This chain links TRBV29-1 with TRBJ2-7; 9 bases agree with TRBD1. Losses at the gene ends were 3 bases for V and 5 bases for J; bases not matched to a gene: 5. Germline assignment: CDR1 SQVTM and CDR2 ANQGSEA. CDR3 length: 13 residues. The CDR3 region is CSVEGDRGNEQYF. The CDR3 DNA sequence: TGCAGCGTTGAGGGAGACAGGGGGAACGAGCAGTACTTC.

The rearrangement uses TRBV11-2 and TRBJ2-2; possibly TRBD2 for D (6 bases). Germline V lookup: CDR1 SGHAT, CDR2 FQNNGV. V gave up 7 bases and J gave up 4 bases, with 10 bases separating them. This CDR3 has 13 amino acids. The CDR3 DNA sequence: TGTGCCAGCACCTTGGGGGGCACCGGGGAGCTGTTTTTT. Its protein is CASTLGGTGELFF.

This chain links TRBV19 with TRBJ1-6; TRBD1 might be the D (6 bases). The CDR3 length is 15 residues. CDR1 is LNHDA, CDR2 SQIVND, per germline (reference sequence). V lost 5 bases, J lost 8 bases, and 16 bases lay in between. The CDR3: CASSVTVGGHSPLHF. The DNA of the CDR3 is TGTGCCAGTAGTGTGACAGTTGGGGGCCATTCACCCCTCCACTTT.

This rearrangement joins TRBV7-3 to TRBJ2-2; D ambiguous. The CDR3 consists of 11 residues. Trimming removed 5 bases at V and 5 bases at J, with 3 bases between. Per germline, CDR1 SGHTA and CDR2 FQGTGA. CDR3 loop: CASSLTGELFF. The CDR3 DNA reads as TGTGCCAGCAGCCTTACCGGGGAGCTGTTTTTT.

This chain connects TRBV6-5 to TRBJ2-7; 7 bases agree with TRBD1. The CDR3 contains 13 residues. Germline V gene lookup returns CDR1 MNHEY and CDR2 SVGAGI. J was trimmed by 1 base and V by 5 bases; bases with no gene match: 2. The CDR3: CASSARGSYEQYF. CDR3 in DNA: TGTGCCAGCAGTGCCAGGGGGTCCTACGAGCAGTACTTC.

The chain uses TRBV28 and TRBJ1-4, with a tentative D call TRBD1 (6 bases). V lost 5 bases, J lost 10 bases, and 20 bases lay in between. The CDR3 covers 15 residues. Germline CDR1 MDHEN, CDR2 SYDVKM. The CDR3 DNA is TGTGCCAGCAGTCTAAAACGGGGAGGGGGATCAAAACTGTTTTTT. Translation: CASSLKRGGGSKLFF. The full variable domain, rest sourced from reference TRBV28 and TRBJ1-4, is DVKVTQSSRYLVKRTGEKVFLECVQDMDHENMFWYRQDPGLGLRLIYFSYDVKMKEKGDIPEGYSVSREKKERFSLILESASTNQTSMYLCASSLKRGGGSKLFFGSGTQLSVL.

The chain joins TRBV19 to TRBJ2-2; perhaps TRBD1 as D (5 bases). CDR1 is LNHDA and CDR2 is SQIVND in the germline V gene (reference sequence). This CDR3 is built from 12 residues. V was shortened by 6 bases and J by 7 bases, with 9 bases between the two germline ends. CDR3 bases: TGTGCCAGTAGCCACCAGGGCGGGGAGCTGTTTTTT. Translated, it gives CASSHQGGELFF. Combining the CDR3 with reference TRBV19 and TRBJ2-2 gives the whole variable domain DGGITQSPKYLFRKEGQNVTLSCEQNLNHDAMYWYRQDPGQGLRLIYYSQIVNDFQKGDIAEGYSVSREKKESFPLTVTSAQKNPTAFYLCASSHQGGELFFGEGSRLTVL.

The chain joins TRBV4-1 to TRBJ2-3, with TRBD2 matching over 8 bases. With 0 bases clipped from V and 2 bases from J, the junction kept 7 bases outside the gene matches. Germline CDR1 MGHRA, CDR2 YSYEKL. The CDR3 contains 17 residues. Here the CDR3 reads CASSQDGAGANTDTQYF. The CDR3 DNA sequence: TGCGCCAGCAGCCAAGATGGAGCGGGGGCGAACACAGATACGCAGTATTTT.

The chain is built from TRBV6-4 and TRBJ2-3; no reliable D call. Germline CDR1 is MRHNA and CDR2 is SNTAGT. The CDR3 extends over 17 amino acids. Trimming took 5 bases from V and 0 from J, leaving 18 bases between them. CDR3 sequence: CASSPSSAESSTDTQYF. In nucleotides, the CDR3 is TGTGCCAGCAGTCCGTCCTCGGCAGAATCTAGCACAGATACGCAGTATTTT.

The chain combines TRBV10-3 with TRBJ2-1, with D tentatively TRBD2 (5 bases). V lost 7 bases, J lost 6 bases, and 13 bases lay in between. This CDR3 has 13 residues. Germline values: CDR1 ENHRY, CDR2 SYGVKD. As DNA, the CDR3 is TGTGCCATCATGGACGCTAGCAGCAATGAGCAGTTCTTC. Translated, it gives CAIMDASSNEQFF.

V gene TRBV19 combines with J gene TRBJ2-3, with 9 nucleotides matching TRBD2. Trimming cost V 7 bases and J 2 bases; bases outside gene matches: 4. There are 14 residues in the CDR3. Germline assignment: CDR1 LNHDA and CDR2 SQIVND (reference sequence). The CDR3 loop reads CASTLAGVTDTQYF. The CDR3 coding sequence is TGTGCCAGTACGTTAGCGGGAGTCACAGATACGCAGTATTTT.

The chain is built from TRBV5-1 and TRBJ2-5, with TRBD1 identical over 8 bases. V gave up 4 bases and J gave up 2 bases; unmatched junction bases: 4. CDR3 length equals 14 residues. CDR1 is SGHRS, CDR2 YFSETQ, per germline. CDR3 residues: CASSPQGGQETQYF. The CDR3 DNA reads TGCGCCAGCAGCCCACAGGGGGGACAAGAGACCCAGTACTTC.